Below, 12 T cell receptor beta chains from the same sample are listed, as sequenced in a study of T cells after yellow fever vaccination. TCRdb redid the calling of the 5' RACE reads with MiXCR, one entry per CDR3 protein. Among some 400,000 distinct CDR3 sequences, more than 5.5% were seen once, and the ten largest hold approximately 15%. The sequenced sample was PBMCs, obtained 5 days after the yellow fever booster vaccination. Receptors originate from a man aged 25 to 45 who received the YFV17D yellow fever vaccine.

The V gene is TRBV11-1, the J gene TRBJ2-7; D is unclear. Germline CDR1 is SGHAT and CDR2 is FQDESV (reference sequence). This CDR3 has 13 amino acids. Between the trimmed V and J ends, which lost 3 bases and 5 bases, there was a span of 11 bases. This chain's CDR3 is CASSFVGLDEQYF. The CDR3 DNA sequence: TGTGCCAGCAGCTTTGTGGGTCTGGACGAGCAGTACTTC.

The chain is built from TRBV6-5 and TRBJ2-2; perhaps TRBD1 as D (5 bases). CDR1 is MNHEY and CDR2 is SVGAGI in the germline V gene. The V and J ends lost 2 bases and 0 bases respectively, with 13 bases between them. This CDR3 region has 17 residues. Written as DNA, the CDR3 is TGTGCCAGCAGTTACCCGAAGACAGTCTCGAACACCGGGGAGCTGTTTTTT. Translated, it gives CASSYPKTVSNTGELFF.

V usage is TRBV29-1 and J usage is TRBJ2-7; 8 bases align to TRBD1. Germline CDR1 and CDR2: SQVTM and ANQGSEA. J gave up 5 bases and V 4 bases, and 7 bases lay outside the gene matches. The CDR3 is 13 amino acids. The CDR3 spells CSVVGQGAHEQYF. Here the CDR3 DNA reads TGCAGCGTTGTCGGGCAGGGGGCCCACGAGCAGTACTTC.

This clonotype was recorded a few times. The rearrangement links TRBV19 to TRBJ2-1, with unresolved D. Germline assignment: CDR1 LNHDA and CDR2 SQIVND (reference sequence). V gave up 3 bases and J gave up 6 bases, with 12 bases separating them. This CDR3 comprises 14 residues. The CDR3 protein is CASSIVSLGNEQFF. In DNA form, the CDR3 reads TGTGCCAGTAGTATCGTCTCCCTAGGCAATGAGCAGTTCTTC. The full variable domain, with the rest looked up from reference TRBV19 and TRBJ2-1, is DGGITQSPKYLFRKEGQNVTLSCEQNLNHDAMYWYRQDPGQGLRLIYYSQIVNDFQKGDIAEGYSVSREKKESFPLTVTSAQKNPTAFYLCASSIVSLGNEQFFGPGTRLTVL.

This clonotype was observed a handful of times. This chain uses TRBV10-3 with TRBJ2-1; perhaps TRBD1 as D (6 bases). V was clipped by 10 bases and J by 6 bases, with 34 bases between them. Germline CDR1 reads ENHRY; CDR2 reads SYGVKD. The CDR3 is 19 residues long. The CDR3 here is CATPFTVTWTRQGRNEQFF. CDR3 coding DNA: TGTGCCACTCCCTTTACTGTGACTTGGACACGGCAGGGGCGCAATGAGCAGTTCTTC.

A few counts support this clonotype. The chain uses TRBV5-1 and TRBJ2-3; a weak D match, TRBD1 (7 bases). The ends were cut back, 4 bases at V and 1 base at J, with 16 bases in the middle. Germline V lookup: CDR1 SGHRS, CDR2 YFSETQ. CDR3 length: 16 residues. DNA for the CDR3: TGCGCCAGCAGCGGGGGGACAGCCGGACGCACAGATACGCAGTATTTT. Translated, it gives CASSGGTAGRTDTQYF.

This clonotype has more than one count but fewer than ten. The chain combines TRBV9 with TRBJ1-6, with a possible D match to TRBD1 (6 bases). Germline V gene data show CDR1 as SGDLS and CDR2 as YYNGEE. The CDR3 sequence is 17 residues long. Between the trimmed V and J ends, which lost 0 bases and 9 bases, there was a span of 19 bases. The CDR3 region is CASSVGFGGGGSSPLHF. CDR3 sequence (DNA): TGTGCCAGCAGCGTAGGATTTGGGGGGGGCGGCTCTTCACCCCTCCACTTT.

This clonotype came up many times. This chain uses TRBV5-1 with TRBJ2-2; 7 bases match TRBD1. CDR1 is SGHRS and CDR2 is YFSETQ in the germline V gene. CDR3 size: 14 residues. Trimming removed 4 bases from V and 8 bases from J; junction bases left unmatched: 8. CDR3 protein: CASSPMTGPGELFF. CDR3 sequence (DNA): TGCGCCAGCAGCCCCATGACAGGGCCAGGGGAGCTGTTTTTT.

CDR3 sequence reads: CTVAGGGETQYF. DNA for the CDR3: TGCACCGTAGCGGGAGGGGGAGAGACCCAGTACTTC. The chain joins TRBV29-1 to TRBJ2-5, with 11 bases that match TRBD2. The V gene's germline CDR1 is SQVTM and CDR2 ANQGSEA. CDR3 length: 12 amino acids.

Only a few counts were recorded for this clonotype. This chain joins TRBV5-1 and TRBJ2-5; tentatively, D is TRBD2 (6 bases). Trimming removed 4 bases from V and 5 bases from J, with 21 bases in between. Germline V gene lookup returns CDR1 SGHRS and CDR2 YFSETQ. The CDR3 runs to 16 residues. The CDR3 sequence: CASSPPQGGGGETQYF. The CDR3, as DNA: TGCGCCAGCAGCCCTCCCCAGGGAGGAGGAGGGGAGACCCAGTACTTC.

This clonotype was seen a few times. The CDR3 region has the DNA TGTGCCAGCAGCAAAGAGGAGGACAGGACCTACGAGCAGTACTTC. This codes for CASSKEEDRTYEQYF. The chain uses TRBV21-1 and TRBJ2-7; TRBD1 reflects the table's D call only, with no check against the DNA. TRBV21-1 is listed as a pseudogene. CDR3 length: 15 amino acids.

This clonotype was seen a few times. This sequence joins TRBV7-6 and TRBJ2-2; 13 nucleotides match TRBD2. The CDR3 has 16 amino acids. V dropped 4 bases and J dropped 4; count of bases not matched to a gene: 3. CDR1 and CDR2 (germline): SGHVS, FNYEAQ. CDR3: CASSSGLAGITGELFF. The CDR3 DNA is TGTGCCAGCAGCTCGGGACTAGCGGGAATCACCGGGGAGCTGTTTTTT.